The 15 T cell receptor beta chains listed next were all sequenced from one sample in a study of shared clonotypes between healthy human individuals. TCRdb's table, derived via immunoSEQ multiplex PCR, lists solely in-frame clones and lacks some. The table shows 2 million to 2.5 million clones, with around 90% occurring only once. Sequenced input: naive CD4+ T cells from PBMCs. The subset is: CD45RA+ positively selected. The receptors originated from a man younger than 30 in good health. Some clones in this sample may be carry-over from other donors' samples.

This sequence joins TRBV19 and TRBJ1-1; D not resolved. Germline V gene data show CDR1 as LNHDA and CDR2 as SQIVND (reference sequence). The CDR3 totals 18 residues. Trimming pared 6 bases from V and 3 bases from J, leaving 26 bases between. CDR3 sequence reads: CASRRGRESGYLDTEAFF. In nucleotides, the CDR3 is TGTGCCAGTAGAAGAGGGAGGGAGAGTGGTTATTTGGACACTGAAGCTTTCTTT.

This clone was counted once. The V gene is TRBV5-1, the J gene TRBJ1-5, with D maybe TRBD1 (5 bases). Between the trimmed V and J ends, which lost 4 bases and 5 bases, there was a span of 16 bases. Looked up from germline, CDR1 is SGHRS and CDR2 is YFSETQ. There are 15 residues in the CDR3. The CDR3 loop is CASSPLAGTDQPQHF. The CDR3 DNA reads TGCGCCAGCAGCCCGCTTGCCGGGACTGATCAGCCCCAGCATTTT.

The chain has TRBV7-6 and TRBJ1-1, with D perhaps matching TRBD1 (6 bases). The CDR3 loop spans 15 amino acids. V was cut by 5 bases and J by 5 bases, with 18 bases left in between. Germline V gene data show CDR1 as SGHVS and CDR2 as FNYEAQ. CDR3 loop: CASSPIRGGRTEAFF. The DNA for the CDR3 is TGTGCCAGCAGCCCAATCAGGGGTGGAAGAACTGAAGCTTTCTTT.

This chain joins TRBV5-1 and TRBJ2-7; D is tentatively TRBD1 or TRBD2 (5 bases each). The CDR3 consists of 16 residues. V lost 4 bases and J lost 6, with 23 bases in between. Per the germline V gene, CDR1 is SGHRS and CDR2 is YFSETQ. In DNA form, the CDR3 reads TGCGCCAGCAGCCCGCTATCTCAGCGGCCTAGGGGCGAGCAGTACTTC. It specifies CASSPLSQRPRGEQYF.

This clone has more than one count but fewer than ten. The chain carries TRBV6-1 and TRBJ1-5; 9 nucleotides match TRBD1. The CDR3 is made up of 14 amino acids. J gave up 8 bases and V 7 bases, and 9 bases lay outside the gene matches. Germline V gene lookup returns CDR1 MNHNS and CDR2 SASEGT. The CDR3, as DNA: TGTGCCAGCAACCCGGGACAGGGTTACGAGCCCCAGCATTTT. Its protein is CASNPGQGYEPQHF.

This clone was observed once. This rearrangement joins TRBV6-5 to TRBJ2-1; 7 nucleotides line up with TRBD2. Germline trimming cut 7 bases from V and 6 bases from J; bases unmatched to any gene: 9. Germline CDR1 reads MNHEY; CDR2 reads SVGAGI. The CDR3 has 14 amino acids. The DNA of the CDR3 is TGTGCCAGCAATCCTTATACGGGGGGCAATGAGCAGTTCTTC. It translates to CASNPYTGGNEQFF.

The sample holds one count of this clone. The gene calls are TRBV19 and TRBJ2-5, with TRBD1 matching 9 bases. The ends lost 5 bases at V and 1 base at J; junction bases unmatched: 14. CDR3 length equals 18 residues. Germline V gene data show CDR1 as LNHDA and CDR2 as SQIVND (reference sequence). CDR3: CASSVGLMGQGGQETQYF. The CDR3 nucleotides are TGTGCCAGTAGTGTGGGATTAATGGGACAGGGAGGCCAAGAGACCCAGTACTTC.

The chain combines TRBV6-1 with TRBJ1-3; D is possibly TRBD1 (5 bases). This CDR3 is built from 16 residues. The germline gives CDR1 MNHNS, CDR2 SASEGT. Trimming left V 4 bases short and J 8 bases short, with 21 bases between. Here the CDR3 DNA reads TGTGCCAGCAGTGTATTCGCGGGCAGGGCGGTGGACACCATATATTTT. Translated: CASSVFAGRAVDTIYF.

CDR3: CASSLGTGVTGELFF. DNA of the CDR3: TGTGCCAGCAGCTTAGGGACAGGGGTCACCGGGGAGCTGTTTTTT. The chain uses TRBV7-6 and TRBJ2-2; 9 positions agree with TRBD1. Germline V CDR1 and CDR2: SGHVS, FNYEAQ. V shed 1 base, J shed 4 bases, and the junction held 1 base outside the gene matches. The CDR3 is made up of 15 amino acids.

The genes are TRBV7-9 and TRBJ1-4, with 7 bases aligning to TRBD1. Germline CDR1 is SEHNR and CDR2 is FQNEAQ (reference sequence). V shed 1 base and J 8 bases; nucleotides not matched to a gene: 4. The CDR3 consists of 14 residues. The CDR3 region has the DNA TGTGCCAGCAGCTTAGGCAGGGGGGGCGAAAAACTGTTTTTT. The encoded protein is CASSLGRGGEKLFF.

This sequence joins TRBV5-1 and TRBJ2-1; 7 nucleotides match TRBD2. Germline values: CDR1 SGHRS, CDR2 YFSETQ. This CDR3 has 14 amino acids. The J segment lost 9 bases and the V segment lost 4 bases, leaving 10 bases of the junction unmatched. The CDR3 sequence: CASSLGLPSSEQFF. DNA of the CDR3: TGCGCCAGCAGCCTGGGACTACCAAGCAGTGAGCAGTTCTTC.

The chain employs TRBV5-1 and TRBJ1-5, with 7 bases lining up with TRBD1. The V gene's germline CDR1 is SGHRS and CDR2 YFSETQ. This CDR3 region has 16 residues. V shed 4 bases and J 6 bases; nucleotides not matched to a gene: 13. The CDR3 DNA reads as TGCGCCAGCAGCCCAGGGACAGCCACGAGGAGTCAGCCCCAGCATTTT. It yields the protein CASSPGTATRSQPQHF.

The chain couples TRBV9 to TRBJ2-2, with 9 positions matching TRBD2. The CDR3 has 15 amino acids. Germline V gene sequence: CDR1 SGDLS, CDR2 YYNGEE. The junction had 5 bases not matched to a gene; V was cut back by 4 bases and J by 4 bases. The CDR3 region is CASSISGSITGELFF. CDR3 bases: TGTGCCAGCAGCATTAGCGGGAGCATCACCGGGGAGCTGTTTTTT.

J is TRBJ2-6 and V is TRBV12-5; D is undetermined. V lost 3 bases to trimming and J lost 4 bases, with 1 base between them. The CDR3 totals 12 residues. Germline V gene sequence: CDR1 LGHNT, CDR2 FRNRAP. The CDR3, as DNA: TGTGCTAGTGGTTTAGGGGCCAACGTCCTGACTTTC. Translation gives CASGLGANVLTF.

J is TRBJ1-2 and V is TRBV30; D is uncertain. The V gene's germline CDR1 is GTSNPN and CDR2 SVGIG (reference sequence). The V end lost 3 bases, the J end lost 7 bases, and 9 bases lay between the germline ends. The length of the CDR3 is 11 residues. CDR3 in amino acids: CAWSRGAGYTF. The CDR3 DNA follows: TGTGCCTGGAGCCGGGGAGCTGGCTACACCTTC.